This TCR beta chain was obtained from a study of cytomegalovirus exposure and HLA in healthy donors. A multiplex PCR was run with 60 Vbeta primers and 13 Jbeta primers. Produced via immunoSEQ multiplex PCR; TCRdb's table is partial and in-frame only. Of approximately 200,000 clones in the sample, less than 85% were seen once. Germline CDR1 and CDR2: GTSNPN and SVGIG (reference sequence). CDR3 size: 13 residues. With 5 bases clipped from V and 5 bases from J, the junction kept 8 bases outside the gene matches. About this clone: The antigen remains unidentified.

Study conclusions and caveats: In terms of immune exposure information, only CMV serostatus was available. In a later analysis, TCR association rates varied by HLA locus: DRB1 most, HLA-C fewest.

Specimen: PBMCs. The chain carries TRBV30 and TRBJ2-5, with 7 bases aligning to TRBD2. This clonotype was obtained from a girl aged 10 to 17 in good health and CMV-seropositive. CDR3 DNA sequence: TGTGCCTGGGCCGACTGGGGGGGGGAGACCCAGTACTTC. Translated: CAWADWGGETQYF.